A selection of T cell receptor beta chains follows, all from one sample in a study of OX40 agonist ivuxolimab in advanced cancers. Sequencing used immunoSEQ multiplex PCR; TCRdb keeps in-frame clones, though not all of them. The sample has around 64,000 clones, around nine tenths seen once. Sequenced here: CD4+ or CD8+ T cells sorted from blood, sampled in a trial of the OX40 agonist ivuxolimab. The source is an adult with an advanced solid tumor such as melanoma, head and neck, liver or kidney cancer. CDR3s include the opening cysteine and the closing phenylalanine or tryptophan.

TRBV30	14	CAWRMGQPNTEAFF
TRBV6-6	14	CASRSRAISYEQYF
TRBV5-8	16	CASSWSGTSGSGELFF
TRBV18	13	CASSPEADYGYTF
TRBV7-6	14	CASSSNAATGELFF
TRBV15	18	CATSRGTKGLASSYEQYF
TRBV18	12	CASSVLGSEQYF
TRBV5-6	13	CASSLGSNQPQHF
TRBV2	15	CASSGSGPDPYEQYF
TRBV5-5	15	CASSRTGSSSYEQYF
TRBV5-4	11	CASSLNTEAFF
TRBV6-5	16	CASSYGLSGGKDTQYF
TRBV7-6	16	CASSLAPGTLYNEQFF
TRBV7-6	15	CASSAQGGGTDTQYF
TRBV6-6	15	CASSPRDAGQGEQFF
TRBV5-1	13	CASSNNRASEQYF
TRBV7-2	14	CASSSGQTNTEAFF
TRBV7-9	14	CASSLAGGPNEQFF
TRBV7-2	16	CASSLRGTGGYNEQFF
TRBV7-2	15	CASSNNQGWGYGYTF
TRBV5-1	18	CASSLEGRGSSGANVLTF
TRBV9	12	CASSVRVGELFF
TRBV5-8	18	CASSRGRVAGGPSYEQYF
TRBV7-2	14	CASSSSVGETGYTF
TRBV19	13	CASSFRDGGGYTF
TRBV2	15	CASSLAGGSYNEQFF
TRBV19	15	CASSVSRDRGYEQYF
TRBV7-2	12	CASSLQGWAQYF
TRBV19	15	CASSRPAGETDTQYF
TRBV18	12	CASSDRRQPQHF
TRBV29-1	16	CSVEEPFTETNYGYTF
TRBV7-9	14	CASRRESSPGGAFF
TRBV9	16	CASSVVPSGSENEQFF
TRBV21-1	17	CASSKVATSGAYNEQFF
TRBV30	14	CAWRLAGGPREQYF
TRBV6-1	13	CASQITRADTQYF
TRBV7-2	16	CASSRFSGGAGDTQYF
TRBV30	11	CAWSRTVEAFF
TRBV7-6	15	CASSFSGSSYNEQFF
TRBV6-6	14	CASTHSGGTDTQYF
TRBV28	15	CASRPTSGTGRMNTF
TRBV19	15	CASSIQPSGSYEQYF
TRBV23-1	13	CASSQSGFTEAFF
TRBV6-5	15	CASSSYETGGLEAFF
TRBV7-2	13	CASSRSGDYGYTF
TRBV6-6	15	CASSYDHRGNQPQHF
TRBV7-8	17	CASSLGPSGRFNNEQFF
TRBV30	16	CAWSAPDRGDSYEQYF
TRBV20-1	11	CSASGQETQYF
TRBV5-6	16	CASSLLGATRDYTQYF
TRBV18	17	CASSPPNSRGAIYEQYF
TRBV11-3	16	CASSARTGGNTGELFF
TRBV15	14	CATSRWGWEAEAFF